This T cell receptor (beta chain) came from a study of human T cells and chemical hapten exposure. Study-wide results and limits: TCRs at high frequency, those above 1 in 1000, did not change with DPC sensitization.

V lost 2 bases, J lost 7 bases, and 11 bases lay in between. CDR3 size: 13 residues. Per the germline V gene, CDR1 is SGHDN and CDR2 is FVKESK. In the original workflow: Counts of TCRs in each sample centred on a median of 95,638 and extended from around 25,000 to 690,000. TCRdb re-called the RACE reads with MiXCR, one entry per CDR3 protein. TCRdb, not the authors, supplied the V and J calls. The data hold around 62,000 distinct CDR3 sequences, with around 7% observed a single time. Note on this clonotype: Its target is not known.

The time point is: pre-sensitization, week 0. Specified treatment: therapeutic diphenylcyclopropenone sensitization with weekly scalp DPC. This sequence originates from a woman in her 30s with alopecia areata. Some clones in this sample may be carry-over from other donors' samples. The input for sequencing was whole blood, taken in connection with sensitization to the hapten diphenylcyclopropenone (DPC). The V gene is TRBV14, the J gene TRBJ1-1; D gene ambiguous. The CDR3 reads CASSQLARSEAFF. The DNA of the CDR3 is TGTGCCAGCAGCCAACTCGCCCGGAGTGAAGCTTTCTTT.